What follows is one T cell receptor beta chain and its context. Its specificity is unknown. Sequenced by immunoSEQ multiplex PCR; TCRdb stores in-frame clones only, minus some. The repertoire holds fewer than 100,000 clones, with over 75% as singletons. The data belong to a study of T cell responses to AZD1222 COVID-19 vaccine. Trimming took 2 bases from V and 4 from J, leaving 12 bases between them. Germline V gene data show CDR1 as MNHEY and CDR2 as SVGEGT. The CDR3 is 15 residues long. Study observations and caveats: Repertoires were obtained solely post-peak T cell response. Most donors were white British, females outnumbered males, and clonal diversity was possibly underestimated. With dominance at 160-218 and 743-854, vaccine-associated CD4 TCRs spanned spike.

Sequenced material: peripheral blood, taken on day 0 of AZD1222 vaccination. This sequence originates from an adult in good health. The chain joins TRBV6-2 or TRBV6-3 to TRBJ2-1, with D unclear. The CDR3 DNA sequence: TGTGCCAGCAGTTACGCATACGGAATTTACAATGAGCAGTTCTTC. This translates into CASSYAYGIYNEQFF.